The 4 T cell receptor beta chains given below trace back to one sample, sequenced in a study of identical twins. Via MiXCR, TCRdb re-called the 5' RACE reads, giving one row per CDR3 protein. The sample lists about 460,000 distinct CDR3 sequences, approximately 15% occurring once. These data were also reused for a study on yellow fever vaccine responses in identical twins.

What was sequenced was CD4+ T cells sorted from blood. These receptors all come from a young woman in good health.

This chain connects TRBV20-1 to TRBJ2-3; 11 positions match TRBD2. With 6 bases clipped from V and 4 bases from J, the junction kept 6 bases outside the gene matches. The CDR3 is 14 residues long. CDR1 DFQATT and CDR2 SNEGSKA come from the germline V gene (reference sequence). The CDR3 spells CSAKLAGESDTQYF. In DNA form, the CDR3 reads TGCAGTGCAAAACTAGCGGGGGAGTCAGATACGCAGTATTTT.

J is TRBJ2-7 and V is TRBV3-1; 7 bases are shared with TRBD1. Trimming at V came to 0 bases and at J to 5 bases, leaving 7 bases not matched to a gene. The germline gives CDR1 LGHDT, CDR2 YNNKEL (reference sequence). The CDR3 spans 15 residues. For the CDR3, the DNA is TGTGCCAGCAGCCAAGAGAGTCCAGGGGGAGACGAGCAGTACTTC. Amino acids: CASSQESPGGDEQYF.

This chain connects TRBV2 to TRBJ2-1, with D unresolved. From germline, CDR1 is SNHLY and CDR2 FYNNEI. The CDR3 spans 15 residues. V gave up 3 bases and J gave up 12 bases, with 21 bases separating them. The CDR3 loop reads CASSEVTIASQRQFF. The CDR3 bases are TGTGCCAGCAGTGAGGTTACAATAGCTTCTCAAAGGCAGTTCTTC.

This clonotype came up a few times. The chain joins TRBV25-1 to TRBJ2-1, with 11 bases that match TRBD2. The CDR3 is 15 residues long. V was clipped by 5 bases and J by 3 bases; unmatched bases: 3. CDR1 MGHDK and CDR2 SYGVNS come from the germline V gene. The CDR3 spells CASSRTSGLYNEQFF. The CDR3 DNA sequence: TGTGCCAGCAGTCGGACTAGCGGGCTCTACAATGAGCAGTTCTTC. The full variable domain, with the rest looked up from reference TRBV25-1 and TRBJ2-1, is EADIYQTPRYLVIGTGKKITLECSQTMGHDKMYWYQQDPGMELHLIHYSYGVNSTEKGDLSSESTVSRIRTEHFPLTLESARPSHTSQYLCASSRTSGLYNEQFFGPGTRLTVL.